Included here is one T cell receptor beta chain sequence, with context. Its antigen remains unknown. This entry belongs to a study of stem cell transplantation in POMP-related autoinflammatory disease. Study-wide background: Before transplant: CD4+ naive skewing, low CD8+ proportions, reduced cytokine secretion. After transplant, neutrophils and platelets showed 100% graft donor chimerism through one year.

Data came from immunoSEQ multiplex PCR; TCRdb stores just in-frame clones and leaves some out. The sample lists 68,000 or so clones, approximately 91% occurring once. Overall study findings and caveats: PRAID patients trended toward lower TRB diversity and higher clonality in all analyzed T-cell subsets. Fewer unique TRB V-J gene pairings were identified in patients with PRAID.

The junction had 3 bases not matched to a gene; V was cut back by 3 bases and J by 5 bases. The CDR3 has 14 amino acids. Germline CDR1 KGHSH, CDR2 LQKENI. The rearrangement links TRBV18 to TRBJ2-3, with TRBD1 identical over 9 bases. This clonotype originated in a human patient with POMP-related autoinflammation and immune dysregulation (PRAID). Some of the T cells may derive from the graft donor. This sample comprised CD4+ T cells from PBMCs, obtained after stem cell transplantation. CDR3 protein: CASSPWTGEDTQYF. Written as DNA, the CDR3 is TGTGCCAGCTCACCCTGGACAGGGGAAGATACGCAGTATTTT.